The 22 T cell receptor beta chains listed next were all sequenced from one sample in a study of glioma-infiltrating T cells after dendritic cell vaccination. Clones were sequenced by immunoSEQ multiplex PCR, and TCRdb holds only the in-frame ones, with some missing. The sample records about 82,000 clones, over 80% being singletons. Time point indicated: after dendritic cell vaccination, including at tumor progression/relapse. Here the sequenced sample was blood, taken after dendritic cell vaccination. These receptors all come from a human donor with glioblastoma.

The chain is built from TRBV6-6 and TRBJ2-5; no clear D gene. The germline V gene encodes CDR1 MNHNY and CDR2 SVGAGI (reference sequence). The CDR3 runs to 11 residues. The germline V and J ends were trimmed by 7 bases and 1 base, with 4 bases remaining between them. The CDR3 protein is CASTFQETQYF. The CDR3 DNA reads as TGTGCCAGCACCTTCCAAGAGACCCAGTACTTC.

The chain combines TRBV5-4 with TRBJ2-1; weak D call: TRBD2 (6 bases). Trimming pared 4 bases from V and 2 bases from J, leaving 16 bases between. Germline loops: CDR1 SGHNT, CDR2 YYREEE (reference sequence). There are 16 residues in the CDR3. The CDR3 protein is CASSPSWGTAYNEQFF. CDR3 nucleotide sequence: TGTGCCAGCAGCCCATCTTGGGGGACTGCCTACAATGAGCAGTTCTTC. The whole variable domain, remainder taken from reference TRBV5-4 and TRBJ2-1, is ETGVTQSPTHLIKTRGQQVTLRCSSQSGHNTVSWYQQALGQGPQFIFQYYREEENGRGNFPPRFSGLQFPNYSSELNVNALELDDSALYLCASSPSWGTAYNEQFFGPGTRLTVL.

The genes are TRBV4-1 and TRBJ1-2; D gene ambiguous. The V end lost 0 bases, the J end lost 2 bases, and 10 bases lay between the germline ends. The CDR3 has 15 amino acids. CDR1 is MGHRA and CDR2 is YSYEKL in the germline V gene. CDR3 nucleotides: TGCGCCAGCAGCCAAGATGGAGGGCGGAACTATGGCTACACCTTC. This gives the protein CASSQDGGRNYGYTF.

This clone appeared a few times. This chain joins TRBV11-3 and TRBJ2-2; D possibly corresponds to TRBD1 (6 bases). V lost 0 bases and J 5 bases, leaving 7 bases between the germline ends. Germline CDR1 is SGHNT and CDR2 is YENEEA. The CDR3 extends over 14 amino acids. The CDR3 sequence: CASSLEGGTGELFF. DNA for the CDR3: TGTGCCAGCAGCTTAGAAGGGGGTACCGGGGAGCTGTTTTTT.

The chain recombines TRBV25-1 with TRBJ1-6; D might be TRBD1 (5 bases). Germline assignment: CDR1 MGHDK and CDR2 SYGVNS. The CDR3 has 14 amino acids. Trimming took 4 bases from V and 6 from J, leaving 10 bases between them. In DNA form, the CDR3 reads TGTGCCAGCAGTGCCTCCGACAGTAATTCACCCCTCCACTTT. It specifies CASSASDSNSPLHF.

V usage is TRBV7-6 and J usage is TRBJ2-7; D remains unclear. The CDR3 contains 13 residues. The V and J ends lost 0 bases and 2 bases respectively, with 5 bases between them. Per the germline V gene, CDR1 is SGHVS and CDR2 is FNYEAQ. The CDR3 loop is CASSLAGTYEQYF. The CDR3 DNA sequence: TGTGCCAGCAGCTTAGCGGGCACCTACGAGCAGTACTTC.

This rearrangement joins TRBV19 to TRBJ1-2; 8 bases map to TRBD1. V lost 6 bases and J lost 6; bases outside the gene matches: 12. The CDR3 contains 15 residues. From germline, CDR1 is LNHDA and CDR2 SQIVND (reference sequence). The DNA of the CDR3 is TGTGCCAGTAGGCAACAGGGGGTTTCGAACAATGGCTACACCTTC. Its protein is CASRQQGVSNNGYTF.

V is TRBV6-6 and J is TRBJ1-2, with D possibly being TRBD1 (5 bases). Germline assignment: CDR1 MNHNY and CDR2 SVGAGI (reference sequence). Trimming stripped 6 bases from V and 6 bases from J, with 14 bases between. CDR3 length: 13 residues. CDR3 sequence: CASSLRQKDGYTF. CDR3 bases: TGTGCCAGCAGCCTTCGACAGAAAGATGGCTACACCTTC.

V and J are TRBV5-1 and TRBJ1-3; TRBD1 agrees at 8 bases. The CDR3 is made up of 14 amino acids. Germline V gene sequence: CDR1 SGHRS, CDR2 YFSETQ. Losses at the gene ends were 2 bases for V and 3 bases for J; bases not matched to a gene: 1. CDR3 residues: CASSLGQGGNTIYF. Here the CDR3 DNA reads TGCGCCAGCAGCTTAGGACAGGGTGGAAACACCATATATTTT.

The gene calls are TRBV7-8 and TRBJ1-6; TRBD1 might be the D (6 bases). The CDR3 has 15 amino acids. V was clipped by 5 bases and J by 7 bases, with 15 bases between them. Germline V gene lookup returns CDR1 SGHVS and CDR2 FQNEAQ. The CDR3 sequence is CASSNQQGPNSPLHF. For the CDR3, the DNA is TGTGCCAGCAGCAACCAACAGGGCCCGAATTCACCCCTCCACTTT.

The chain couples TRBV5-1 to TRBJ1-6; no reliable D call. This CDR3 is 15 amino acids long. CDR1 is SGHRS and CDR2 is YFSETQ in the germline V gene. Trimming removed 0 bases at V and 7 bases at J, with 11 bases between. The CDR3 DNA is TGCGCCAGCAGCTTGGTTGGGTCGGAGAATTCACCCCTCCACTTT. It yields the protein CASSLVGSENSPLHF.

V usage is TRBV7-2 and J usage is TRBJ1-5; D is possibly TRBD1 (6 bases). The V end lost 1 base, the J end lost 4 bases, and 11 bases lay between the germline ends. The CDR3 sequence is 15 residues long. Germline CDR1 reads SGHTA; CDR2 reads FQGNSA. CDR3 amino acids: CASSLVGQGNQPQHF. CDR3 bases: TGTGCCAGCAGCTTAGTGGGGCAGGGGAATCAGCCCCAGCATTTT.

The rearrangement joins TRBV5-1 to TRBJ1-2; TRBD1 matches at 12 bases. The CDR3 has 16 residues. V dropped 3 bases and J dropped 9; count of bases not matched to a gene: 12. Per germline, CDR1 SGHRS and CDR2 YFSETQ. The CDR3 reads CASSSGTGGARQSYTF. In DNA, the CDR3 is TGCGCCAGCAGCTCCGGGACAGGGGGCGCCCGGCAGAGCTACACCTTC.

This chain uses TRBV30 with TRBJ2-2; a weak D match, TRBD2 (5 bases). The CDR3 loop spans 13 amino acids. Germline assignment: CDR1 GTSNPN and CDR2 SVGIG (reference sequence). The V gene lost 8 bases and the J gene lost 6 bases, with 16 bases spanning the gap. The CDR3 DNA reads TGTGCCACGGACGATACGGGATCCGGGGAGCTGTTTTTT. Translation: CATDDTGSGELFF. Supplemented by reference TRBV30 and TRBJ2-2, the full variable domain reads SQTIHQWPATLVQPVGSPLSLECTVEGTSNPNLYWYRQAAGRGLQLLFYSVGIGQISSEVPQNLSASRPQDRQFILSSKKLLLSDSGFYLCATDDTGSGELFFGEGSRLTVL.

The CDR3 bases are TGTGCCTGGACCCACGGGGGGAATGCTGAAGCTTTCTTT. Protein product: CAWTHGGNAEAFF. The genes are TRBV30 and TRBJ1-1; possible D gene TRBD1, 5 bases. Trimming took 4 bases from V and 6 from J, leaving 15 bases between them. The CDR3 is 13 amino acids. The V gene's germline CDR1 is GTSNPN and CDR2 SVGIG (reference sequence).

The rearrangement uses TRBV7-2 and TRBJ2-1, with 8 bases fitting TRBD2. Germline CDR1 and CDR2: SGHTA and FQGNSA. The ends lost 5 bases at V and 7 bases at J; junction bases unmatched: 4. The CDR3 runs 13 residues. CDR3 in DNA: TGTGCCAGCAGCGCCGGGAGGGCAAATGAGCAGTTCTTC. Residues: CASSAGRANEQFF.

The chain is built from TRBV30 and TRBJ1-1; TRBD1 is a possible D gene (5 bases). The germline V and J ends were trimmed by 3 bases and 1 base, with 12 bases remaining between them. The germline gives CDR1 GTSNPN, CDR2 SVGIG (reference sequence). CDR3 length: 14 amino acids. The CDR3 nucleotides read TGTGCCTGGAGCGGGGGACTTCAGAACACTGAAGCTTTCTTT. It is translated as CAWSGGLQNTEAFF.

J is TRBJ2-3 and V is TRBV19; 11 nucleotides match TRBD2. The CDR3 totals 16 residues. The ends lost 5 bases at V and 4 bases at J; junction bases unmatched: 8. Germline V lookup: CDR1 LNHDA, CDR2 SQIVND (reference sequence). The CDR3 DNA reads TGTGCCAGTAGTTTATCGACTAGCGGGGACTCAGATACGCAGTATTTT. Its translation is CASSLSTSGDSDTQYF.

This chain joins TRBV9 and TRBJ2-5; 11 nucleotides align to TRBD2. In germline, CDR1 is SGDLS, CDR2 YYNGEE. This CDR3 has 15 residues. V trimming: 0 bases; J trimming: 4 bases; junction bases outside the gene matches: 2. In DNA, the CDR3 is TGTGCCAGCAGCGTAGTTAGCGGGGGGGGAGAGACCCAGTACTTC. Translation: CASSVVSGGGETQYF. Filled out from reference TRBV9 and TRBJ2-5, the complete variable domain reads DSGVTQTPKHLITATGQRVTLRCSPRSGDLSVYWYQQSLDQGLQFLIQYYNGEERAKGNILERFSAQQFPDLHSELNLSSLELGDSALYFCASSVVSGGGETQYFGPGTRLLVL.

The rearrangement joins TRBV7-6 to TRBJ2-2; weak D call: TRBD2 (6 bases). V dropped 1 base and J dropped 3 bases, with 21 bases sitting between them. The CDR3 contains 19 residues. Germline CDR1 and CDR2: SGHVS and FNYEAQ. CDR3 sequence: CASSLVLRGSVVDTGELFF. DNA for the CDR3: TGTGCCAGCAGCTTAGTTCTTCGGGGGAGTGTCGTGGACACCGGGGAGCTGTTTTTT.

V usage is TRBV7-9 and J usage is TRBJ1-6, with a tentative D call TRBD1 (5 bases). CDR3 length: 16 residues. The V end lost 5 bases, the J end lost 7 bases, and 18 bases lay between the germline ends. Germline values: CDR1 SEHNR, CDR2 FQNEAQ (reference sequence). CDR3 loop: CASSKGSGGGNSPLHF. The CDR3 coding sequence is TGTGCCAGCAGCAAAGGGTCCGGGGGGGGGAATTCACCCCTCCACTTT.

The chain carries TRBV2 and TRBJ1-2, with TRBD1 as a possible D gene (5 bases). CDR3 length: 12 amino acids. Trimming stripped 4 bases from V and 9 bases from J, with 12 bases between. Germline V gene sequence: CDR1 SNHLY, CDR2 FYNNEI. The CDR3 spells CASSVAGYRYTF. The CDR3 DNA is TGTGCCAGCAGTGTCGCAGGGTATCGCTACACCTTC.